Listed below are T cell receptor beta chains from one sample, sequenced in a study of long-term antiretroviral therapy in people with HIV. Profiled with immunoSEQ multiplex PCR; TCRdb holds only in-frame clones, not every one. The sample holds tens of thousands of clones, around 93% seen once. Sequences were derived from unsorted PBMCs, sampled 5.3 years after starting antiretroviral therapy. The receptors originated from a man between 50 and 59 years old with HIV. Each CDR3 is given with its conserved first and last residue. A D gene is named only where the DNA matches it firmly. Clone size, where shown, is once, few, many, or a class for clones that have expanded.

v_gene	j_gene	d_gene	abundance	CDR3nt	CDR3aa
TRBV30	TRBJ2-4	.	.	TGTGCCTGGAGTGAGGGGGGGAAGATTCAGTACTTC	CAWSEGGKIQYF
TRBV6-6	TRBJ2-1	.	once	TGTGCCAGCACGCCCGGGACTCCCTACAATGAGCAGTTCTTC	CASTPGTPYNEQFF
TRBV7-8	TRBJ1-1	.	.	TGTGCCAGCAGCTTAGCGAAGACCATGAACACTGAAGCTTTCTTT	CASSLAKTMNTEAFF
TRBV7-6	TRBJ2-3	TRBD2	once	TGTGCCAGCAGCTTAGAGACGGGGGGGGGCACAGATACGCAGTATTTT	CASSLETGGGTDTQYF
TRBV6-5	TRBJ2-3	TRBD2	.	TGTGCCAGCAGAACTAGCGGGGAAGATACGCAGTATTTT	CASRTSGEDTQYF
TRBV14	TRBJ2-7	.	.	TGTGCCAGCAGCCAGGGGAGCGAGCAGTACTTC	CASSQGSEQYF
TRBV10-2	TRBJ2-7	.	.	TGCGCCAGCCGGGCGGGCAGAGAATACGAGCAGTACTTC	CASRAGREYEQYF
TRBV6-5	TRBJ1-1	TRBD1	.	TGTGCCAGCAAACGGAGGGACAGGGATACTGAAGCTTTCTTT	CASKRRDRDTEAFF
TRBV27	TRBJ1-1	.	.	TGTGCCAGCAGTCCCGGGGGGGGGACTGAAGCTTTCTTT	CASSPGGGTEAFF
TRBV25-1	TRBJ2-1	TRBD1	.	TGTGCCAGCAGTTATACCGGGACAGGGTTCCATGAGCAGTTCTTC	CASSYTGTGFHEQFF
TRBV27	TRBJ1-5	TRBD1	once	TGTGCCAGCAGCTCGGGCCCACAGGGGATGCCCCAGCATTTT	CASSSGPQGMPQHF
TRBV11-2	TRBJ2-2	.	.	TGTGCCAGCAGCTTAGAAATGGGAGGCAGGACCACCGGGGAGCTGTTTTTT	CASSLEMGGRTTGELFF
TRBV4-1	TRBJ2-7	TRBD2	.	TGCGCCAGCAGCCAAGGTTGGGGACTAGCGGGGCGATACGAGCAGTACTTC	CASSQGWGLAGRYEQYF
TRBV7-6	TRBJ1-6	.	.	TGTGCCAGCAGCCAGGACTTAAATTCACCCCTCCACTTT	CASSQDLNSPLHF
TRBV30	TRBJ1-1	.	.	TGTGCCTGGAGGCCCGGGACACTTATGAACACTGAAGCTTTCTTT	CAWRPGTLMNTEAFF
TRBV6-6	TRBJ2-3	.	once	TGTGCCAGCAGCCAGGGATTACCTAGCACAGATACGCAGTATTTT	CASSQGLPSTDTQYF
TRBV5-6	TRBJ2-7	.	.	TGTGCCAGCAGCTTGGTTCAGGGAAACGAGCAGTACTTC	CASSLVQGNEQYF
TRBV6-7	TRBJ1-1	.	.	TGTGCCAGGTACAGGGTGGGGGAGACAGTGAACACTGAAGCTTTCTTT	CARYRVGETVNTEAFF
TRBV27	TRBJ2-7	.	.	TGTGCCAGCAGTTTAACCATTGGGGACCCGGGACATTTCCACGAGCAGTACTTC	CASSLTIGDPGHFHEQYF
TRBV4-1	TRBJ2-7	.	.	TGCGCCAGCAGCCAAGTAGAGGGGGGACACTACGAGCAGTACTTC	CASSQVEGGHYEQYF
TRBV6-4	TRBJ2-2	TRBD1	.	TGTGCCAGCAGTGACTCTTTGAGACAGGGGTTGAACACCGGGGAGCTGTTTTTT	CASSDSLRQGLNTGELFF
TRBV2	TRBJ2-3	TRBD1	.	TGTGCCAGCAGTATCAGACAGGGGGGAGATACGCAGTATTTT	CASSIRQGGDTQYF
TRBV4-1	TRBJ1-4	.	.	TGCGCCAGCAGCCAAGATCTTTACAGGGAAAATGAAAAACTGTTTTTT	CASSQDLYRENEKLFF
TRBV7-6	TRBJ2-7	.	.	TGTGCCAGCAGCTTAGGAGCCTGCGAGCAGTACTTC	CASSLGACEQYF
TRBV5-1	TRBJ1-2	TRBD1	.	TGCGCCAGCAGCTTGGCCCGGGACAGCTATGGCTACACCTTC	CASSLARDSYGYTF
TRBV11-2	TRBJ2-1	TRBD2	.	TGTGCCAGCAGCCCCAGACTAGCGGGGGTCTACAATGAGCAGTTCTTC	CASSPRLAGVYNEQFF
TRBV4-1	TRBJ2-1	.	once	TGCGCCAGCAGTCCCGGGCGCTACAATGAGCAGTTCTTC	CASSPGRYNEQFF
TRBV30	TRBJ1-3	.	.	TGTGCCTGGAGTGTAGGGGACACAGCTGGAAACACCATATATTTT	CAWSVGDTAGNTIYF
TRBV15	TRBJ2-7	.	.	TGTGCCACCAGCAGATCGGACTGGAACTACGAGCAGTACTTC	CATSRSDWNYEQYF
TRBV7-2	TRBJ2-1	.	once	TGTGCCAGCAGCCCTGGTAATTTCCGGGGCAATGAGCAGTTCTTC	CASSPGNFRGNEQFF
TRBV5-1	TRBJ1-5	TRBD1	once	TGCGCCAGCAGCTTGGTAGGGGGCGATCAGCCCCAGCATTTT	CASSLVGGDQPQHF
TRBV2	TRBJ1-1	TRBD1	.	TGTGCCAGCAGTCTTCTCGGACAGGGGGAGGGAGCTTTCTTT	CASSLLGQGEGAFF
TRBV7-2	TRBJ2-1	TRBD2	once	TGTGCCAGCAGCCGCGGACTAGCGGGAGATATCAACAATGAGCAGTTCTTC	CASSRGLAGDINNEQFF
TRBV7-3	TRBJ1-2	TRBD1	.	TGTGCCAGCAGCCCTACAGGGGATTCCGGCTATGGCTACACCTTC	CASSPTGDSGYGYTF
TRBV2	TRBJ1-2	.	.	TGTGCCAGCAGGCCGTCGGGGGGCTATGGCTACACCTTC	CASRPSGGYGYTF
TRBV19	TRBJ1-5	TRBD1	.	TGTGCCAGTAGTATTGTCGGGGACAGTCGGGATCAGCCCCAGCATTTT	CASSIVGDSRDQPQHF
TRBV30	TRBJ2-1	.	.	TGTGCCTGGAGTGTGGGCAGCTACAATGAGCAGTTCTTC	CAWSVGSYNEQFF
TRBV7-8	TRBJ2-3	TRBD2	.	TGTGCCAGCAGCTCGACTAGCGGGGTCACAGATACGCAGTATTTT	CASSSTSGVTDTQYF
TRBV5-5	TRBJ1-2	.	.	TGTGCCAGCAGCATCACTCGACAGGCCCTAGGGTATGGCTACACCTTC	CASSITRQALGYGYTF
TRBV27	TRBJ1-4	.	.	TGTGCCAGCAGTTTAGATGGGTTTAATGAAAAACTGTTTTTT	CASSLDGFNEKLFF